This record looks at one T cell receptor beta chain sequence and its context. The antigen is undetermined. This sample stems from a study of radiotherapy plus CTLA-4 blockade in lung cancer. Overall study context: Objective responses were seen in under 20% of patients, disease control in less than 40%.

Study conclusions and caveats: Tumor-origin TCR clones grew in blood after radiotherapy plus ipilimumab.

This CDR3 is 14 amino acids long. The V end lost 0 bases, the J end lost 8 bases, and 12 bases lay between the germline ends. Germline V gene sequence: CDR1 SGDLS, CDR2 YYNGEE. The data were produced by immunoSEQ multiplex PCR, yet TCRdb's version contains in-frame clones alone and is incomplete. Here the sample spans tens of thousands of clones, around 80% being singletons. Material: peripheral blood, obtained from a patient treated with radiotherapy plus ipilimumab. The V call is TRBV9, the J call TRBJ2-1, with D perhaps matching TRBD1 or TRBD2 (5 bases each). The sequence was obtained from a human donor with non-small cell lung cancer who had stable disease on radiotherapy plus ipilimumab. The CDR3, as DNA: TGTGCCAGCAGCGTAGTGGGAGAGGGGTATGAGCAGTTCTTC. Translation gives CASSVVGEGYEQFF.